This TCR beta chain was documented in a study of blood T cell repertoires in COVID-19. Study-wide background: Sources were T cells, B-cell-depleted T cells, or PBMCs; the material itself was cDNA or gDNA.

Sequencing was performed with immunoSEQ multiplex PCR; in TCRdb, only in-frame clones are kept and a portion is missing. Of fewer than 500,000 clones listed, more than 70% are singletons. V gave up 3 bases and J gave up 4 bases, with 12 bases separating them. The V gene's germline CDR1 is SGHTA and CDR2 FQGNSA. CDR3 length equals 14 residues. V and J are TRBV7-2 and TRBJ1-2, with a tentative D call TRBD1 (5 bases). This receptor was obtained from a man in his thirties or forties who had recovered from COVID-19. The sequenced sample consisted of PBMCs or T cells enriched from blood (not recorded which). For the CDR3, the DNA is TGTGCCAGCAGCTTGAAAGGGGCCCCCTATGGCTACACCTTC. This codes for CASSLKGAPYGYTF.